A single sample gave rise to the 11 T cell receptor beta chains below, sequenced in a study of T cells in Graves' hyperthyroidism and ophthalmopathy. TCR beta CDR3 regions were amplified from RNA transcripts. Initially, a first-round RT-PCR of the TCR CDR3 employed the HTBI primer set. TCRdb fed the multiplex PCR reads into MiXCR, producing one record per CDR3 protein. Here the sample spans a few hundred thousand distinct CDR3 sequences, 20% to 30% being singletons. The sample was blood. The receptors come from a man aged 45 to 65 with Graves' hyperthyroidism.

This chain links TRBV18 with TRBJ2-1; weak D call: TRBD2 (5 bases). CDR3 size: 13 residues. V lost 0 bases, J lost 7 bases, and 7 bases lay in between. The germline CDR1 and CDR2 sequences are KGHSH and LQKENI. The CDR3 DNA is TGTGCCAGCTCACCACCTGTAGCGAATGAGCAGTTCTTC. Its protein product is CASSPPVANEQFF.

The chain uses TRBV5-1 and TRBJ2-5, with D perhaps matching TRBD1 (6 bases). CDR1 SGHRS and CDR2 YFSETQ come from the germline V gene. The CDR3 runs to 14 residues. Trimming pared 5 bases from V and 5 bases from J, leaving 16 bases between. The CDR3 is CASRITGTGETQYF. In DNA, the CDR3 is TGCGCCAGCAGAATAACAGGGACCGGGGAGACCCAGTACTTC.

The sample holds a few counts of this clonotype. The J gene is TRBJ1-4, the V gene TRBV9; D unclear. V lost 0 bases to trimming and J lost 10 bases, with 4 bases between them. The germline V gene has CDR1 SGDLS and CDR2 YYNGEE. The length of the CDR3 is 11 residues. In DNA, the CDR3 is TGTGCCAGCAGCGTAGATGGAAAACTGTTTTTT. It codes for CASSVDGKLFF.

This clonotype was observed once. The chain employs TRBV6-5 and TRBJ2-7, with D perhaps assigned TRBD1 or TRBD2 (5 bases each). CDR1 and CDR2 from the germline V gene are MNHEY and SVGAGI. The CDR3 totals 13 residues. The V end was cut by 0 bases, the J end by 10 bases, with 13 bases between. The CDR3 DNA is TGTGCCAGCAGTTACTCGAGCCTGGGGGATCAGTACTTC. It translates to CASSYSSLGDQYF.

This clonotype was recorded a few times. The gene calls are TRBV18 and TRBJ1-2; tentatively, D is TRBD1 (6 bases). Germline CDR1 KGHSH, CDR2 LQKENI. V lost 2 bases to trimming and J lost 6 bases, with 10 bases between them. The CDR3 runs to 13 residues. DNA of the CDR3: TGTGCCAGCTCACCAAGGGGGGCCGATGGCTACACCTTC. Translated, it gives CASSPRGADGYTF.

This clonotype was counted between two and nine times. This chain joins TRBV7-8 and TRBJ2-7; no clear D gene. V was trimmed by 7 bases and J by 5 bases, leaving 15 bases between them. CDR1 and CDR2 (germline): SGHVS, FQNEAQ. This CDR3 is 13 amino acids long. The CDR3 region is CASTLGRDHEQYF. CDR3 DNA sequence: TGTGCCAGCACGCTTGGCCGCGACCACGAGCAGTACTTC.

The chain joins TRBV4-2 to TRBJ1-1; weak D call: TRBD1 (5 bases). The V gene lost 4 bases and the J gene lost 5 bases, with 17 bases spanning the gap. CDR3 length: 15 amino acids. Germline V lookup: CDR1 LGHNA, CDR2 YNFKEQ. The CDR3 DNA is TGTGCCAGCAGCCGAGATGGGGGGGTTGGGACTGAAGCTTTCTTT. Translated, it gives CASSRDGGVGTEAFF.

The chain recombines TRBV20-1 with TRBJ1-1; D is unresolved. Trimming took 3 bases from V and 1 from J, leaving 9 bases between them. Germline values: CDR1 DFQATT, CDR2 SNEGSKA (reference sequence). This CDR3 spans 13 amino acids. The chain's CDR3 is CSASSRANTEAFF. CDR3 coding DNA: TGCAGTGCTAGCAGCAGAGCGAACACTGAAGCTTTCTTT.

The J gene is TRBJ2-5, the V gene TRBV28, with TRBD2 matching 16 bases. The CDR3 spans 21 residues. J lost 4 bases, V lost 4 bases, and 18 bases had no gene match. Germline values: CDR1 MDHEN, CDR2 SYDVKM. The CDR3 coding sequence is TGTGCCAGCAGTTACCAATCCGGGACTAGCGGGAGGGCCACAGGGAGAGAGACCCAGTACTTC. Its protein is CASSYQSGTSGRATGRETQYF.

The rearrangement links TRBV20-1 to TRBJ1-1, with unresolved D. V lost 0 bases, J lost 0 bases, and 11 bases lay in between. Per the germline V gene, CDR1 is DFQATT and CDR2 is SNEGSKA (reference sequence). The CDR3 is 15 amino acids. CDR3 bases: TGCAGTGCTAGAGACGCTGGACGGGTGAACACTGAAGCTTTCTTT. Residues: CSARDAGRVNTEAFF.

Only a few counts were recorded for this clonotype. The J gene is TRBJ2-5, the V gene TRBV5-1; D might be TRBD1 or TRBD2, each matching 5 bases. V lost 6 bases, J lost 4 bases, and 16 bases lay in between. The CDR3 extends over 14 amino acids. The germline V gene has CDR1 SGHRS and CDR2 YFSETQ. This CDR3 reads CASNRDGPPETQYF. CDR3 bases: TGCGCCAGCAACCGGGACGGACCTCCAGAGACCCAGTACTTC.